What follows describes a single TCR beta chain. Its specificity is not known. This sample stems from a study of T cells in Graves' hyperthyroidism and ophthalmopathy. RNA transcripts gave rise to amplified TCR beta CDR3 regions. The study used the HTBI primer set for a first-round RT-PCR of the TCR CDR3. MiXCR, applied by TCRdb to the multiplex PCR reads, yields one record per CDR3 protein. The profile shows approximately 530,000 distinct CDR3 sequences, 16% of them singletons. This CDR3 has 15 amino acids. Deletions cut 4 bases from V and 2 bases from J, with 13 bases between. An absence of ophthalmopathy progression within 18 months meant stable Graves' hyperthyroidism. General observations from the study: Ophthalmopathy and stable hyperthyroidism were separated by a 13 V-J model.

This clonotype was obtained from a woman between 18 and 29 years old with Graves' hyperthyroidism. The rearrangement joins TRBV12-3 or TRBV12-4 to TRBJ2-3; tentative D call: TRBD2 (5 bases). The sequencing sample was made of blood. The CDR3 sequence: CASSSAGFFTDTQYF. The CDR3 DNA reads as TGTGCCAGCAGTTCGGCGGGCTTTTTCACAGATACGCAGTATTTT.